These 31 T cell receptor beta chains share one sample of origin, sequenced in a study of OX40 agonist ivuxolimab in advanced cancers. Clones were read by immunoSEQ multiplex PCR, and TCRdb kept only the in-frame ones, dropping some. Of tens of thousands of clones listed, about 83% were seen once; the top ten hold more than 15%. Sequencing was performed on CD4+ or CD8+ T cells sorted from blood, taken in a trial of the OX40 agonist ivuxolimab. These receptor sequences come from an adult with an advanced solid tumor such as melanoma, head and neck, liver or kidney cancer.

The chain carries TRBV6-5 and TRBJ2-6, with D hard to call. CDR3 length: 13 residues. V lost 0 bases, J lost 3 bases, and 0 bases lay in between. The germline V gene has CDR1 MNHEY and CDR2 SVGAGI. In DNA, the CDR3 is TGTGCCAGCAGTTACTCTGGGGCCAACGTCCTGACTTTC. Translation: CASSYSGANVLTF.

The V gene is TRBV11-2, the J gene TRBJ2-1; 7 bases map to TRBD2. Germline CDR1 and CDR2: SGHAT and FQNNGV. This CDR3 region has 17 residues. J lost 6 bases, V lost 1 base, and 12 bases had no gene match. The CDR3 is CASSLGTLAGVVNEQFF. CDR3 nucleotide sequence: TGTGCCAGCAGCTTAGGAACGTTGGCGGGAGTTGTCAATGAGCAGTTCTTC.

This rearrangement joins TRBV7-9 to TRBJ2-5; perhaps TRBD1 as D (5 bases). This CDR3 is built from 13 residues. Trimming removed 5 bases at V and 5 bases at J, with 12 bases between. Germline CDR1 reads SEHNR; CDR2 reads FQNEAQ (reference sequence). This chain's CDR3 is CASSRRVGETQYF. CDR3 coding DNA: TGTGCCAGCAGCCGCAGGGTCGGGGAGACCCAGTACTTC. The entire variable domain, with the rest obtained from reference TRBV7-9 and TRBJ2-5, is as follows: DTGVSQNPRHKITKRGQNVTFRCDPISEHNRLYWYRQTLGQGPEFLTYFQNEAQLEKSRLLSDRFSAERPKGSFSTLEIQRTEQGDSAMYLCASSRRVGETQYFGPGTRLLVL.

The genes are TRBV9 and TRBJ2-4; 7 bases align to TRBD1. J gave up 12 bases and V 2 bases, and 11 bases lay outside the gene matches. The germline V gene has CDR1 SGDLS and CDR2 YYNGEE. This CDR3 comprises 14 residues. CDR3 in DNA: TGTGCCAGCAGCGTTGGGACAGCCCCTACGTATCAGTACTTC. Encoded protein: CASSVGTAPTYQYF. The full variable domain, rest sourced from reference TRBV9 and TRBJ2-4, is DSGVTQTPKHLITATGQRVTLRCSPRSGDLSVYWYQQSLDQGLQFLIQYYNGEERAKGNILERFSAQQFPDLHSELNLSSLELGDSALYFCASSVGTAPTYQYFGAGTRLSVL.

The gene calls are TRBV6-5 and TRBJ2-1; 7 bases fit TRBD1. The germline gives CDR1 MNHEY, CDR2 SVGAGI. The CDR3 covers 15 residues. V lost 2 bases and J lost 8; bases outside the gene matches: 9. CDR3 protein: CASSYTRQGLDEQFF. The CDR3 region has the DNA TGTGCCAGCAGTTACACTAGACAGGGTCTCGATGAGCAGTTCTTC.

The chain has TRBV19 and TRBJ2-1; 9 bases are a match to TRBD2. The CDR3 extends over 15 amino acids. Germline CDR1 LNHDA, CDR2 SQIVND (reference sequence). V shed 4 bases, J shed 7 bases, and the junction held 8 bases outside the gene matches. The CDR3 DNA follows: TGTGCCAGTAGTACGTTAGCGGGAGCGGGAAATGAGCAGTTCTTC. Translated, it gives CASSTLAGAGNEQFF.

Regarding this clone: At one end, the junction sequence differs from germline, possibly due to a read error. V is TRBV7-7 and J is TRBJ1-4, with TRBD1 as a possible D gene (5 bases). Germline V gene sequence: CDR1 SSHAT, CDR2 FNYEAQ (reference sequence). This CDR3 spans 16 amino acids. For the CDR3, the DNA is TGTGCTAGCAGCTGGAGAGGGGAAGGACTTAATGAAAAACTGTTTTTT. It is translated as CASSWRGEGLNEKLFF.

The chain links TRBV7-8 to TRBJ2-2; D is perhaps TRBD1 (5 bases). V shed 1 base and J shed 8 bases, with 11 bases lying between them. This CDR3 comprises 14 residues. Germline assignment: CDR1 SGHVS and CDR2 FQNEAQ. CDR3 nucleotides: TGTGCCAGCAGCTTAGACAGGCAAAGGGGGGAGCTGTTTTTT. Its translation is CASSLDRQRGELFF. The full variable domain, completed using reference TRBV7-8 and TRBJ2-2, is GAGVSQSPRYKVAKRGQDVALRCDPISGHVSLFWYQQALGQGPEFLTYFQNEAQLDKSGLPSDRFFAERPEGSVSTLKIQRTQQEDSAVYLCASSLDRQRGELFFGEGSRLTVL.

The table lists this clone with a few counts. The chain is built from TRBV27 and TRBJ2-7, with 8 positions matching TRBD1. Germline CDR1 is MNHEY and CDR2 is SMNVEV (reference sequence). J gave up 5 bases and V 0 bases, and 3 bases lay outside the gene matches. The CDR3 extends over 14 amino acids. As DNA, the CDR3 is TGTGCCAGCAGTTTATCGGACAGGGCTGACGAGCAGTACTTC. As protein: CASSLSDRADEQYF.

As DNA, the CDR3 is TGTGCCAGCAGTTTCGGCCCTAACACAGATACGCAGTATTTT. It specifies CASSFGPNTDTQYF. The V call is TRBV27, the J call TRBJ2-3; D gene ambiguous. Germline CDR1 MNHEY, CDR2 SMNVEV (reference sequence). V shed 3 bases and J shed 2 bases, with 9 bases lying between them. The CDR3 is 14 amino acids.

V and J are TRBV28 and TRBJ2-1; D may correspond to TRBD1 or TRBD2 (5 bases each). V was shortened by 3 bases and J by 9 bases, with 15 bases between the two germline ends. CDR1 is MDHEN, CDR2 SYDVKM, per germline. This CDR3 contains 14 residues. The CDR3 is CASSLRGAKSEQFF. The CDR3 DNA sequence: TGTGCCAGCAGTTTGAGAGGGGCGAAGAGTGAGCAGTTCTTC.

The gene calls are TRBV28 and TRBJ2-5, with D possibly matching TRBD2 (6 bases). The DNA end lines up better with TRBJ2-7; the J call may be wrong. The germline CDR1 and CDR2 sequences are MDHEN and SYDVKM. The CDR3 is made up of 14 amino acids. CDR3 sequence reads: CASSFGGEAYEQYF. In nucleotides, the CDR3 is TGTGCCAGCAGTTTTGGTGGGGAGGCCTACGAGCAGTACTTC.

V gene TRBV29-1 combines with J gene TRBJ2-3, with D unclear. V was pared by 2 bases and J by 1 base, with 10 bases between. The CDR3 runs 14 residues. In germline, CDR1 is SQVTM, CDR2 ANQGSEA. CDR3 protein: CSVEYAGRTDTQYF. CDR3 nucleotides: TGCAGCGTTGAATATGCCGGTCGCACAGATACGCAGTATTTT.

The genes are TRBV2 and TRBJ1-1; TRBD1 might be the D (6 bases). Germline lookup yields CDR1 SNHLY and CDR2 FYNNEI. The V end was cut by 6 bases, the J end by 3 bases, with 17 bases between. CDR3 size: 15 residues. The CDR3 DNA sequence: TGTGCCAGCAGGGCCCCCCAGGGGCAAGACACTGAAGCTTTCTTT. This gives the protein CASRAPQGQDTEAFF.

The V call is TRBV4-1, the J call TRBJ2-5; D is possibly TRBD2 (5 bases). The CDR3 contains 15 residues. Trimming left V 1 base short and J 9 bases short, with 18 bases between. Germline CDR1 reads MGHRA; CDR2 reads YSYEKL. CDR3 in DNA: TGCGCCAGCAGCCAAGTCGACTCCGGAGCGGCGGCCCAGTACTTC. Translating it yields CASSQVDSGAAAQYF.

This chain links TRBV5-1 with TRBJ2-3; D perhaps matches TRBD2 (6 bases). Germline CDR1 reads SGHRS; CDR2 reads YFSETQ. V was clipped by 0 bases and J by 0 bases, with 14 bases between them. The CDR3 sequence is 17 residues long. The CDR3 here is CASSLVASDSSTDTQYF. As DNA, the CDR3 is TGCGCCAGCAGCTTGGTGGCTAGCGATTCTAGCACAGATACGCAGTATTTT.

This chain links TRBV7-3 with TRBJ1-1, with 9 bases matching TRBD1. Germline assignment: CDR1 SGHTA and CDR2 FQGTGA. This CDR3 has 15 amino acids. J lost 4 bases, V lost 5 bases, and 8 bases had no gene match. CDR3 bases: TGTGCCAGCAGCCCCCACAGGGGGCAGGGCACTGAAGCTTTCTTT. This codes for CASSPHRGQGTEAFF. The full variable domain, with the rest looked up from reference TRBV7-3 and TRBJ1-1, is GAGVSQTPSNKVTEKGKYVELRCDPISGHTALYWYRQSLGQGPEFLIYFQGTGAADDSGLPNDRFFAVRPEGSVSTLKIQRTERGDSAVYLCASSPHRGQGTEAFFGQGTRLTVV.

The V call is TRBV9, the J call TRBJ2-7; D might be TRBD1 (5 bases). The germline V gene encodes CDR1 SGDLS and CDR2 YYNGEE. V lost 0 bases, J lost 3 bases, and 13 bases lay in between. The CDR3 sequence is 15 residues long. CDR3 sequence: CASSVGAGKNYEQYF. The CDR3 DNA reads TGTGCCAGCAGCGTAGGAGCAGGGAAAAACTACGAGCAGTACTTC. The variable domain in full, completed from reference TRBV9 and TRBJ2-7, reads DSGVTQTPKHLITATGQRVTLRCSPRSGDLSVYWYQQSLDQGLQFLIQYYNGEERAKGNILERFSAQQFPDLHSELNLSSLELGDSALYFCASSVGAGKNYEQYFGPGTRLTVT.

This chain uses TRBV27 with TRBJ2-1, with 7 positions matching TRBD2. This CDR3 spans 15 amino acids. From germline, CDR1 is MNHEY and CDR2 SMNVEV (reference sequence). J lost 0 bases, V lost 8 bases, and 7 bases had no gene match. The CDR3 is CASRSGGSSYNEQFF. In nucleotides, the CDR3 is TGTGCCAGCCGATCGGGCGGGAGCTCCTACAATGAGCAGTTCTTC.

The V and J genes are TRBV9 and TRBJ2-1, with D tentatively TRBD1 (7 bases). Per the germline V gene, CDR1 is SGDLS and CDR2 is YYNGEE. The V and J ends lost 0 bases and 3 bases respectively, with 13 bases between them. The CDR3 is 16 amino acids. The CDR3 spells CASSVVRGADYNEQFF. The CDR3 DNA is TGTGCCAGCAGCGTAGTCAGGGGGGCGGACTACAATGAGCAGTTCTTC.

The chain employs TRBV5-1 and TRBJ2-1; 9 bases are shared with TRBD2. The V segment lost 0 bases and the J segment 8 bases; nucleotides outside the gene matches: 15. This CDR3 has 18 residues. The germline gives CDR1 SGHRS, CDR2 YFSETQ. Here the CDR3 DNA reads TGCGCCAGCAGCTTGGCCGTGGCTAGCGGGGAGGGTTGGTATGAGCAGTTCTTC. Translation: CASSLAVASGEGWYEQFF.

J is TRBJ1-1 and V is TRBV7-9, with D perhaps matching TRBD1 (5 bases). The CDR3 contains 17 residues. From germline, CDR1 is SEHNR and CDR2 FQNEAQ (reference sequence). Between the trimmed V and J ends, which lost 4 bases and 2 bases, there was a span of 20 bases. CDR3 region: CASSSSESGAGNTEAFF. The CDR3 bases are TGTGCCAGCAGCTCCAGCGAATCTGGGGCAGGAAACACTGAAGCTTTCTTT. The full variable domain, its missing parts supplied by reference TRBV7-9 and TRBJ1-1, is DTGVSQNPRHKITKRGQNVTFRCDPISEHNRLYWYRQTLGQGPEFLTYFQNEAQLEKSRLLSDRFSAERPKGSFSTLEIQRTEQGDSAMYLCASSSSESGAGNTEAFFGQGTRLTVV.

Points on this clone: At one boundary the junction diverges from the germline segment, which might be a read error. The DNA of the CDR3 is TGTGCCATCAGTGAAACCAGGACAGGGGTTTACGAGCAGTACTTC. It translates to CAISETRTGVYEQYF. This chain connects TRBV27 to TRBJ2-7, with 9 bases that match TRBD1. This CDR3 has 15 amino acids. The germline V gene encodes CDR1 MNHEY and CDR2 SMNVEV (reference sequence).

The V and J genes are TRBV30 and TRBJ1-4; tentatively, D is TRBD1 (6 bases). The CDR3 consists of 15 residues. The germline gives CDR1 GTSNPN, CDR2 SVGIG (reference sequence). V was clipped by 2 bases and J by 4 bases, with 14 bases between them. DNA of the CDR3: TGTGCCTGGAGTCCGTCACGGGGGCGTAATGAAAAACTGTTTTTT. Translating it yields CAWSPSRGRNEKLFF.

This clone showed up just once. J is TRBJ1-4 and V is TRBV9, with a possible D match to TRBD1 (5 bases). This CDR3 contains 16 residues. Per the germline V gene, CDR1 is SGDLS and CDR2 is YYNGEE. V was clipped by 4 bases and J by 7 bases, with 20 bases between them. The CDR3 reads CASSPEWRTTGEKLFF. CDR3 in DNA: TGTGCCAGCAGCCCGGAGTGGAGGACAACGGGTGAAAAACTGTTTTTT.

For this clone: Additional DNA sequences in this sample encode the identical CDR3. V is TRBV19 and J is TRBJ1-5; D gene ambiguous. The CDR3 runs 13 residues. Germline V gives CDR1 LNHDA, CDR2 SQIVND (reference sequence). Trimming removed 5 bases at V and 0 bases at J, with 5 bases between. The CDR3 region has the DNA TGTGCCAGTAGTCTCAATAGCAATCAGCCCCAGCATTTT. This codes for CASSLNSNQPQHF.

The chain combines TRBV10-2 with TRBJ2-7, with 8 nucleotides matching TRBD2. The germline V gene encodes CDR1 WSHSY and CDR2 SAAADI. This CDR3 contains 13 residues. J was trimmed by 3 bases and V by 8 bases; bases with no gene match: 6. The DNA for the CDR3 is TGCGCCAGCCGTAGCGGGGCAATCTACGAGCAGTACTTC. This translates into CASRSGAIYEQYF.

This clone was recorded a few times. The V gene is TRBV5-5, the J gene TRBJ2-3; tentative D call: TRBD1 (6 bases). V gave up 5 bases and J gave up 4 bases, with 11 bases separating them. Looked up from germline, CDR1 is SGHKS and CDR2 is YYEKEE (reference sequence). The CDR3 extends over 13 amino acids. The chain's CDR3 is CASSWTVSDTQYF. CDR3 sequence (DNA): TGTGCCAGCAGTTGGACAGTATCAGATACGCAGTATTTT.

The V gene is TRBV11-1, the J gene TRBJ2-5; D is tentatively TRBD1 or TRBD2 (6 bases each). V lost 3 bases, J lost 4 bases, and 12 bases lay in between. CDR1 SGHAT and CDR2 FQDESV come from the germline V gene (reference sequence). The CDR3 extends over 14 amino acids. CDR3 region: CASSFGRGGETQYF. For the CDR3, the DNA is TGTGCCAGCAGCTTTGGCAGGGGAGGAGAGACCCAGTACTTC.

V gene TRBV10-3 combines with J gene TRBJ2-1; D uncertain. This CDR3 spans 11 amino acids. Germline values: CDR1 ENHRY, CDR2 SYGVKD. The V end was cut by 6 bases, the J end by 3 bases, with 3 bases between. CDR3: CAISDYNEQFF. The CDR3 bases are TGTGCCATCAGCGACTACAATGAGCAGTTCTTC.

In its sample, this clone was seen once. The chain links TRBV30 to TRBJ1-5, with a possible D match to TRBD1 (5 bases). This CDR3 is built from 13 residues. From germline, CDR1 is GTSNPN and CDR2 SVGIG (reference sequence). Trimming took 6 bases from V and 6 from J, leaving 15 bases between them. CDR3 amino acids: CACHGGEAQPQHF. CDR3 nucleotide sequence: TGTGCCTGCCACGGGGGTGAGGCTCAGCCCCAGCATTTT.